This T cell receptor beta chain comes out of a study of naive and memory T cell subsets. Findings and limits, study-wide: Over 95% of naive TCR sequences appeared only once after error correction, unlike memory subsets.

Both TRBC1 and TRBC2 were covered by a beta constant-region primer of two equimolar oligonucleotides. The ligated cDNA underwent four PCR rounds using SP2 and nested alpha and beta constant-region primers. Each CDR3 protein gets one entry after TCRdb re-called the UMI-ligation and nested PCR reads with MiXCR. The data hold roughly 31,000 distinct CDR3 sequences, with around 10% observed a single time. This clonotype was picked up a small number of times. Its antigen is not known. This CDR3 contains 13 residues. Germline V gene sequence: CDR1 LGHNA, CDR2 YSLEER. V was clipped by 4 bases and J by 6 bases, with 11 bases between them.

The TCR was taken from a human donor in good health. The chain employs TRBV4-3 and TRBJ2-3; the D is unclear. Sequences were obtained from effector memory CD4+ T cells from blood. Stated subset: effector memory, CD45RA- CD27-. The CDR3 loop is CASSRVFRDTQYF. CDR3 DNA: TGCGCCAGCAGCCGGGTATTCCGGGATACGCAGTATTTT.